The rows below give T cell receptor beta chains drawn from one sample of a study of control samples from healthy donors and cancer patients. The method was immunoSEQ multiplex PCR; TCRdb's version includes in-frame clones alone and lacks a portion of them. The sample has about 92,000 clones; about four fifths are singletons. Material: blood. These receptors originate from a woman aged 60-75 years in good health. Each CDR3 is given with its conserved first and last residue. The D gene is left open where the match is weak. Clone size, where shown, is once, few, many, or a class for clones that have expanded.

CDR3: CASSPLGSQNIQYF
DNA: TGTGCCAGCAGCCCACTGGGGTCGCAAAACATTCAGTACTTC
V: TRBV11-2
J: TRBJ2-4
D: NA
size: NA

CDR3: CASSPGGSTEAFF
DNA: TGTGCCAGCAGCCCGGGGGGGTCCACTGAAGCTTTCTTT
V: TRBV6-2/TRBV6-3
J: TRBJ1-1
D: NA
size: NA

CDR3: CASSFGRRRETQYF
DNA: TGTGCCAGCAGTTTTGGGCGCCGCAGAGAGACCCAGTACTTC
V: TRBV27
J: TRBJ2-5
D: NA
size: NA

CDR3: CASSASTSGVTYF
DNA: TGTGCCAGCTCAGCCTCGACTAGCGGGGTAACGTACTTC
V: TRBV18
J: TRBJ2-7
D: TRBD2
size: NA

CDR3: CAISRLAGGHTDTQYF
DNA: TGTGCCATCAGCCGACTAGCGGGAGGACACACAGATACGCAGTATTTT
V: TRBV10-3
J: TRBJ2-3
D: TRBD2
size: NA

CDR3: CASSKPSGTGWDGYTF
DNA: TGTGCCAGCAGCAAACCAAGTGGGACAGGGTGGGATGGCTACACCTTC
V: TRBV21-1
J: TRBJ1-2
D: NA
size: once

CDR3: CASSHGLGPTETQYF
DNA: TGTGCCAGCAGTCACGGACTAGGACCCACAGAGACCCAGTACTTC
V: TRBV2
J: TRBJ2-5
D: TRBD2
size: NA

CDR3: CASSSTGASYEQYF
DNA: TGTGCCAGCAGCTCCACAGGGGCCTCCTACGAGCAGTACTTC
V: TRBV7-2
J: TRBJ2-7
D: TRBD1
size: NA

CDR3: CATSTLKEGEQFF
DNA: TGTGCCACCAGCACACTTAAAGAGGGGGAGCAGTTCTTC
V: TRBV15
J: TRBJ2-1
D: NA
size: NA

CDR3: CSVLAGEPYEQYF
DNA: TGCAGCGTGCTAGCGGGGGAGCCCTACGAGCAGTACTTC
V: TRBV29-1
J: TRBJ2-7
D: TRBD2
size: NA

CDR3: CASSQGDIYNEQFF
DNA: TGTGCCAGCAGCCAAGGGGACATATACAATGAGCAGTTCTTC
V: TRBV4-2
J: TRBJ2-1
D: NA
size: NA

CDR3: CASSSGSPYEQYF
DNA: TGTGCCAGCAGTTCCGGGTCTCCCTACGAGCAGTACTTC
V: TRBV28
J: TRBJ2-7
D: NA
size: NA

CDR3: CASSLSGAPTYEQYF
DNA: TGTGCCAGCAGCTTATCTGGGGCTCCCACCTACGAGCAGTACTTC
V: TRBV7-2
J: TRBJ2-7
D: NA
size: NA

CDR3: CASSPGGGNFNYGYTF
DNA: TGTGCCAGCAGCCCGGGGGGAGGGAACTTTAACTATGGCTACACCTTC
V: TRBV5-4
J: TRBJ1-2
D: NA
size: NA

CDR3: CASSLTGGSGANVLTF
DNA: TGTGCCAGCTCACTTACAGGGGGCTCTGGGGCCAACGTCCTGACTTTC
V: TRBV18
J: TRBJ2-6
D: TRBD1
size: once

CDR3: CASSRSLQGSNVLTF
DNA: TGTGCCAGCAGCCGCTCTCTACAGGGGTCCAACGTCCTGACTTTC
V: TRBV7-2
J: TRBJ2-6
D: TRBD1
size: NA

CDR3: CASWGQGVTDTQYF
DNA: TGTGCCAGCTGGGGACAGGGGGTCACAGATACGCAGTATTTT
V: TRBV6-5
J: TRBJ2-3
D: TRBD1
size: NA

CDR3: CASSYFRQGSSGNTIYF
DNA: TGTGCCAGCAGTTACTTTCGACAGGGGTCCTCTGGAAACACCATATATTTT
V: TRBV6-2/TRBV6-3
J: TRBJ1-3
D: TRBD1
size: few